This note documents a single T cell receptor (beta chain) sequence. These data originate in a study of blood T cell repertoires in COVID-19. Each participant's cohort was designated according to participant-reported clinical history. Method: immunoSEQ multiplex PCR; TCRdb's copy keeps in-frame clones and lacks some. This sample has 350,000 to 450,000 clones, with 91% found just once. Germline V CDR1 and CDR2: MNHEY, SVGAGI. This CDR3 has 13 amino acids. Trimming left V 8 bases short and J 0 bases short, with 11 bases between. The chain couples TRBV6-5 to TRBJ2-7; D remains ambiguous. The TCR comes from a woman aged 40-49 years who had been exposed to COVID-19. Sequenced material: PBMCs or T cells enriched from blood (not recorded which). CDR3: CASVSLDSYEQYF. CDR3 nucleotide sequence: TGTGCCAGCGTTTCGCTAGACTCCTACGAGCAGTACTTC.